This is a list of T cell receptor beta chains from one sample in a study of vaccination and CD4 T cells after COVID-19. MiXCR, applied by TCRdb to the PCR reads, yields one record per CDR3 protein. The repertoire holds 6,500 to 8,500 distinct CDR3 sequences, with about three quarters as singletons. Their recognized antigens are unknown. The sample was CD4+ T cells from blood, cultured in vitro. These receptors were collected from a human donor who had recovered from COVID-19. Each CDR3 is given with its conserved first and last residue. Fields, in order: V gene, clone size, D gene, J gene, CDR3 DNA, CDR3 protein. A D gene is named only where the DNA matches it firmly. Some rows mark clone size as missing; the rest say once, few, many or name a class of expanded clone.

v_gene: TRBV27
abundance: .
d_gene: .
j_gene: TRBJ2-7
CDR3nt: TGTGCCAGCAGTTTCGGCAGCACCCTCTCCTACGAGCAGTACTTC
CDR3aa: CASSFGSTLSYEQYF

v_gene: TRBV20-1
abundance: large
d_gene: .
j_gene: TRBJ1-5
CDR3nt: TGCAGTGCTAGCCTTCAGGGGTTGGAGCCCCAGCATTTT
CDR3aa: CSASLQGLEPQHF

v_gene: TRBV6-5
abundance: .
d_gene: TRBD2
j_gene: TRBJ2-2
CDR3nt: TGTGCCAGCAGTTACGCTGGCGGGAGGGCCGGGGAGCTGTTTTTT
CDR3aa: CASSYAGGRAGELFF

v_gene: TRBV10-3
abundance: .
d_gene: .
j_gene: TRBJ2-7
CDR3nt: TGTGCCATCAGGGAGGGGGCTAGCTACGAGCAGTACTTC
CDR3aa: CAIREGASYEQYF

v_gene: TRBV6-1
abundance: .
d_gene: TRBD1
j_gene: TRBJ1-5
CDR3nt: TGTGCCAGCAGTGGGATGGGACAGGGGGTTGTGGCCCAGCATTTT
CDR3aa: CASSGMGQGVVAQHF

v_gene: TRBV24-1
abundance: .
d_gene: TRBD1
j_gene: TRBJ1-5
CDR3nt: TGTGCCACCAGTGAGTACTTAAGGACCGGGACAGGGAGTAATCAGCCCCAGCATTTT
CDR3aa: CATSEYLRTGTGSNQPQHF

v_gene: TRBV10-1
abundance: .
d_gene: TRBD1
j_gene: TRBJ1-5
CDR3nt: TGCGCCAGCAGTGACCAGGGGGCGAGCAATCAGCCCCAGCATTTT
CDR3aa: CASSDQGASNQPQHF

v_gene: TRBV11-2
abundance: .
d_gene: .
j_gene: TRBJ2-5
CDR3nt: TGTGCCAGCAGCTTGTTGGGTTCGGGTGAGACCCAGTACTTC
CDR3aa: CASSLLGSGETQYF

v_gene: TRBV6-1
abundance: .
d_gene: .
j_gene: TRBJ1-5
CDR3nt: TGTGCCAGCAGCCCTCGGGGTATCCGATTGAATCAGCCCCAGCATTTT
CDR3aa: CASSPRGIRLNQPQHF

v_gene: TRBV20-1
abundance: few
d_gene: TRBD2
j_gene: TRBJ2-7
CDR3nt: TGCAGTGCTAGAGATATTACTAGCGGGTGGGTATCTAGCTACGAGCAGTACTTC
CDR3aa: CSARDITSGWVSSYEQYF

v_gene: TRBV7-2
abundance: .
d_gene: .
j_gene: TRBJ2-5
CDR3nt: TGTGCCAGCAGCTTAGTTGCGGAGTCGCAAGAGACCCAGTACTTC
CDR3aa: CASSLVAESQETQYF

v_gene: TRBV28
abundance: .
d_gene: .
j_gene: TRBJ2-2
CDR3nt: TGTGCCAGCAGTTTCGACGGACGGGGCGGGGAGCTGTTTTTT
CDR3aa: CASSFDGRGGELFF

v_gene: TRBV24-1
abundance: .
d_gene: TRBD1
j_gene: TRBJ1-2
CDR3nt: TGTGCCACCAGCCTGACCGGGACAGGGACGGATAGCTACACCTTC
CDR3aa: CATSLTGTGTDSYTF

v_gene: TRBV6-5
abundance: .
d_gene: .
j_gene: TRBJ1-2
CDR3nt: TGTGCCAGCAGTTACTCGTACAGGGTAAACTATGGCTACACCTTC
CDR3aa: CASSYSYRVNYGYTF

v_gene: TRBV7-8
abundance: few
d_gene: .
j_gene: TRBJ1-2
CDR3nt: TGTGCCAGCAGCTTAGAAGAGGTCTATGGCTACACCTTC
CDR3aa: CASSLEEVYGYTF

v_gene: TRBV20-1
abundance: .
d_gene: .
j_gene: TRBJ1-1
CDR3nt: TGCAGTGCACGAGCGAACACTGAAGCTTTCTTT
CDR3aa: CSARANTEAFF

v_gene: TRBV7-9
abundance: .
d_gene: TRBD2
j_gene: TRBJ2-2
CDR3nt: TGTGCCAGCACACCGGGACTAGCGGTTACCGGGGAGCTGTTTTTT
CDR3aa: CASTPGLAVTGELFF

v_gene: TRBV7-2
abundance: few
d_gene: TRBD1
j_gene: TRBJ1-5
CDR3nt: TGTGCCAGCAGCACGCAACAGGGGGACAGCAATCAGCCCCAGCATTTT
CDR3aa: CASSTQQGDSNQPQHF

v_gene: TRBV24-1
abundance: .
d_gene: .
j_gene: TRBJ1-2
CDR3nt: TGTGCCACCAGTGATTGGAGGTCCGGTGGCTACACCTTC
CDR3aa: CATSDWRSGGYTF

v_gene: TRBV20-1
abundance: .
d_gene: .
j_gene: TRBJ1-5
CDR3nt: TGCAGTCCGAGCCAGCCGGGACTCCTCAATCAGCCCCAGCATTTT
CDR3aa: CSPSQPGLLNQPQHF

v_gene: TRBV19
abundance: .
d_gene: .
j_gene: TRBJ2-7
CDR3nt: TGTGCCAGTAGTGGCAGGGTCCTGCCCTACGAGCAGTACTTC
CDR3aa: CASSGRVLPYEQYF

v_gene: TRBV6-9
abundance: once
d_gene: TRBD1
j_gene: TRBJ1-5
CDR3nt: TGTGCCAGCAGCCTCGGACAGGGAAATCAGCCCCAGCATTTT
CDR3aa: CASSLGQGNQPQHF

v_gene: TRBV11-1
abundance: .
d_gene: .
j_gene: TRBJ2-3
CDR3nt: TGTGCCAGCAGCTTATCCGGCAGGGTGGGTTCAGATACGCAGTATTTT
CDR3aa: CASSLSGRVGSDTQYF

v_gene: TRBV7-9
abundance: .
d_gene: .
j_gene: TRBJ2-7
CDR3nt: TGTGCCAGCAGCACCCCCTTAGCACGTTCCTTCGGACAGTACTTC
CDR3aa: CASSTPLARSFGQYF

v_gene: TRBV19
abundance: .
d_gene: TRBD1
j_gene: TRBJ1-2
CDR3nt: TGTGCCAGTAGTCCCCACAAGGACAGGAATGGTGGCTACACCTTC
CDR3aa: CASSPHKDRNGGYTF

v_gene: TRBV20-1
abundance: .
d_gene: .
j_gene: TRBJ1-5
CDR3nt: TGCAGTGCTGCTCAGGGGAATCAGCCCCAGCATTTT
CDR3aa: CSAAQGNQPQHF

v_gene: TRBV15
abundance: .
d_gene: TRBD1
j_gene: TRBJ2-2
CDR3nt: TGTGCCACCGACAGGGGGGACACCGGGGAGCTGTTTTTT
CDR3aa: CATDRGDTGELFF

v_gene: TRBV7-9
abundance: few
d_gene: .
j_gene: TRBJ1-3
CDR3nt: TGTGCCAGCAGCTCCCTTGGAAACACCATATATTTT
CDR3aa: CASSSLGNTIYF

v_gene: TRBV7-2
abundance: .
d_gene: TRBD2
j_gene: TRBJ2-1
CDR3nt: TGTGCCAGCAGCGGGAGACTAGCGGGAGGGCGAAATGAGCAGTTCTTC
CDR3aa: CASSGRLAGGRNEQFF

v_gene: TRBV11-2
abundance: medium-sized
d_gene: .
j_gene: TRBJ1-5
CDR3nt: TGTGCCAGCAGCCCAATGGGCGGGGAATTTGGGCCCCAGCATTTT
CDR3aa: CASSPMGGEFGPQHF

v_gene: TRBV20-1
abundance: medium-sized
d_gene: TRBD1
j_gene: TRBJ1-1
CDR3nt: TGCAGTGCTAGTAAGGGACAGGGGTCTGAAGCTTTCTTT
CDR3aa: CSASKGQGSEAFF

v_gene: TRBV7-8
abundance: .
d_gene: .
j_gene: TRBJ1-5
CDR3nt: TGTGCCAGCAGCTTAGCGCTGGGCAATCAGCCCCAGCATTTT
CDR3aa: CASSLALGNQPQHF

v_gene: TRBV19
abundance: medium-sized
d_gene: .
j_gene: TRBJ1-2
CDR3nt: TGTGCCAGTAGTATAGGGGTGGACAGACCCTATGGCTACACCTTC
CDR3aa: CASSIGVDRPYGYTF

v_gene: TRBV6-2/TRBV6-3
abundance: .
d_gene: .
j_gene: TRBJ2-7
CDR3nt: TGTGCCAGCAGTTACACGCGTCAGATCCACCTCTACGAGCAGTACTTC
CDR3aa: CASSYTRQIHLYEQYF

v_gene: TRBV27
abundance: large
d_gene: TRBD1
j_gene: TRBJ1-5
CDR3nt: TGTGCCAGCAGTTCCCTGGACAGGGGGAGCAATCAGCCCCAGCATTTT
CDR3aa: CASSSLDRGSNQPQHF

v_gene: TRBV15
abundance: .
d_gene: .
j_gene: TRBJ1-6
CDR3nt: TGTGCCACCAGCAGGAAGGGTTATAATTCACCCCTCCACTTT
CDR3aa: CATSRKGYNSPLHF

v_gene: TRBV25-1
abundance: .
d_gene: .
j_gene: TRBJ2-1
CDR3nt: TGTGCCAGCAGTGCCCTTCCGGGACCTGAGCAGTTCTTC
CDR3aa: CASSALPGPEQFF

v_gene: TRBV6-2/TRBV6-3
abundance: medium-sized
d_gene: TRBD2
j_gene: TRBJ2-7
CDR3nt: TGTGCCAGCACCACAGGGACTAGCCGCTGGTACTTC
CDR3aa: CASTTGTSRWYF

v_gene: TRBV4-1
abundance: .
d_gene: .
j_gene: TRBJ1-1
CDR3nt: TGCGCCAGCAGCCAAGGGGGCGGTCTTGGGGCTTTCTTT
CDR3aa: CASSQGGGLGAFF

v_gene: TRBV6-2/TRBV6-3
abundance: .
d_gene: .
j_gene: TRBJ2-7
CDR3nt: TGTGCCAGCAGTTATGACGTCGTCTACGAGCAGTACTTC
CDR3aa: CASSYDVVYEQYF

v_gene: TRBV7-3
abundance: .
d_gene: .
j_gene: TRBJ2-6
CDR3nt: TGTGCCAGCAGCTTAGTAGGGTCTGGGGCCAACGTCCTGACTTTC
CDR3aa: CASSLVGSGANVLTF

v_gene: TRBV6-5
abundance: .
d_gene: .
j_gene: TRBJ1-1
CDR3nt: TGTGCCAGCAGTTACGGATTCGGGAGGAACACTGAAGCTTTCTTT
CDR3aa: CASSYGFGRNTEAFF

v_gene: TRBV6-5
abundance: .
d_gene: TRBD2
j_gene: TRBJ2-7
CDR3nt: TGTGCCAGCAGTTACGAGCGGGAGAGGGAGCAGTACTTC
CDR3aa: CASSYEREREQYF